This TCR beta chain was profiled in a study of shared clonotypes between healthy human individuals. Study outcomes and limitations: Roughly 5% of naive CD4 clonotypes were common to a few donors.

TCRdb's copy holds only in-frame clones and misses some; the assay was immunoSEQ multiplex PCR. The repertoire holds hundreds of thousands of clones, with almost 97% as singletons. This CDR3 is built from 14 residues. Germline-derived CDR1 and CDR2 are SGHVS and FQNEAQ. V gave up 1 base and J gave up 6 bases, with 13 bases separating them. With respect to this clone: Its antigen is still unknown.

The genes are TRBV7-8 and TRBJ2-7, with D possibly matching TRBD1 (5 bases). The sequence was obtained from a woman in her twenties or thirties in good health. The sample was naive CD4+ T cells sorted from blood. This sample's subset: CD45RA+ positively selected. CDR3: CASSLEGLPSEQYF. In DNA, the CDR3 is TGTGCCAGCAGCTTAGAGGGGCTCCCCTCCGAGCAGTACTTC.